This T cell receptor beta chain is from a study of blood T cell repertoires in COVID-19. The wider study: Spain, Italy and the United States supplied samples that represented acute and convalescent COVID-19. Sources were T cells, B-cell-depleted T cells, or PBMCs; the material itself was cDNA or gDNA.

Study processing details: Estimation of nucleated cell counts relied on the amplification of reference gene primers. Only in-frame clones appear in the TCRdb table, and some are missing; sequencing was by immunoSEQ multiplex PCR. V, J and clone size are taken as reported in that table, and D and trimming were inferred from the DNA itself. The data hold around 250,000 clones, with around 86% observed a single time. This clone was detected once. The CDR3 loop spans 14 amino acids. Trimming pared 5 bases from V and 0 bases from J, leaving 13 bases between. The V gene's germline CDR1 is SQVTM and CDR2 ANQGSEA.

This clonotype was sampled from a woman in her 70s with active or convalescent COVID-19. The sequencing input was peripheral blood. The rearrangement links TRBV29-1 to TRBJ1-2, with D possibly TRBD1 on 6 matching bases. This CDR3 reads CSVILQGANYGYTF. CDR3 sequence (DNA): TGCAGCGTTATCCTACAGGGAGCTAACTATGGCTACACCTTC.